A selection of T cell receptor beta chains follows, all from one sample in a study of T cells in localized non-small cell lung cancer. The repertoire was sequenced with immunoSEQ multiplex PCR; TCRdb's copy has only in-frame clones and lacks some. The table lists around 41,000 clones, around 86% of them singletons, with more than 6% in the top ten. Source: peripheral blood, taken before any cancer treatment. These receptors originate from a woman aged 18 to 55 with stage III lung adenocarcinoma. Each CDR3 is given with its conserved first and last residue. A D gene is named only where the DNA matches it firmly. Not every row has a clone size; where given, it reads once, few, many or a size class.

clone size: once; D gene: TRBD1; V gene: TRBV5-6; J gene: TRBJ2-7; CDR3 DNA: TGTGCCAGCAGCTTCGCGGGACAGGGGGCGGTCGAGCAGTACTTC; CDR3 protein: CASSFAGQGAVEQYF
clone size: once; D gene: -; V gene: TRBV19; J gene: TRBJ2-7; CDR3 DNA: TGTGCCAGTAGTACCGAGGACACTACCTACGAGCAGTACTTC; CDR3 protein: CASSTEDTTYEQYF
clone size: -; D gene: TRBD2; V gene: TRBV10-3; J gene: TRBJ2-2; CDR3 DNA: TGTGCCATCAGTGTGGCGGGGGGACTGAACACCGGGGAGCTGTTTTTT; CDR3 protein: CAISVAGGLNTGELFF
clone size: -; D gene: -; V gene: TRBV7-2; J gene: TRBJ1-5; CDR3 DNA: TGTGCCAGCAGTTACAGGGAGGGCTTCAATCAGCCCCAGCATTTT; CDR3 protein: CASSYREGFNQPQHF
clone size: -; D gene: -; V gene: TRBV10-1; J gene: TRBJ2-4; CDR3 DNA: TGCGCCAGCTGGTCCGACAGAATCATCTCACTAGCCAAAAACATTCAGTACTTC; CDR3 protein: CASWSDRIISLAKNIQYF
clone size: -; D gene: -; V gene: TRBV19; J gene: TRBJ1-4; CDR3 DNA: TGTGCCAGTAGTATTATGGGGCGGGATGAAAAACTGTTTTTT; CDR3 protein: CASSIMGRDEKLFF
clone size: -; D gene: -; V gene: TRBV5-4; J gene: TRBJ2-7; CDR3 DNA: TGTGCCAGCAGCTTCGGAGATAGGTACGAGCAGTACTTC; CDR3 protein: CASSFGDRYEQYF
clone size: -; D gene: -; V gene: TRBV6-5; J gene: TRBJ2-2; CDR3 DNA: TGTGCCAGCAGTTATGAGAACACCGGGGAGCTGTTTTTT; CDR3 protein: CASSYENTGELFF
clone size: -; D gene: -; V gene: TRBV29-1; J gene: TRBJ1-2; CDR3 DNA: TGCAGCGTCGAGAACATGGGTGGCTACACCTTC; CDR3 protein: CSVENMGGYTF
clone size: -; D gene: -; V gene: TRBV5-1; J gene: TRBJ2-7; CDR3 DNA: TGCGCCAGCACCCCGGGCAATCCCTCTAGCACTGTCTACGAGCAGTACTTC; CDR3 protein: CASTPGNPSSTVYEQYF
clone size: -; D gene: TRBD1; V gene: TRBV7-3; J gene: TRBJ2-6; CDR3 DNA: TGTGCCAGCAGCGCTCAGGGGGTTGGGGCCAACGTCCTGACTTTC; CDR3 protein: CASSAQGVGANVLTF
clone size: -; D gene: -; V gene: TRBV7-2; J gene: TRBJ2-5; CDR3 DNA: TGTGCCAGCAGCTTTAGCGGCCAAGAGACCCAGTACTTC; CDR3 protein: CASSFSGQETQYF
clone size: -; D gene: TRBD2; V gene: TRBV11-2; J gene: TRBJ2-1; CDR3 DNA: TGTGCCAGCAGCTCCACCCGGACTAGCGGGGGGAACAATGAGCAGTTCTTC; CDR3 protein: CASSSTRTSGGNNEQFF
clone size: few; D gene: -; V gene: TRBV7-6; J gene: TRBJ1-1; CDR3 DNA: TGTGCCAGCTCGAACGGGCAGGGCTGGAACACTGAAGCTTTCTTT; CDR3 protein: CASSNGQGWNTEAFF
clone size: -; D gene: TRBD1; V gene: TRBV2; J gene: TRBJ2-7; CDR3 DNA: TGTGCCAGCAGTCGCACAGGGGCCGCCAGGGAGCAGTACTTC; CDR3 protein: CASSRTGAAREQYF
clone size: -; D gene: -; V gene: TRBV7-8; J gene: TRBJ1-1; CDR3 DNA: TGTGCCAGCAGTTTAGGGACACCTGTCATGAACACTGAAGCTTTCTTT; CDR3 protein: CASSLGTPVMNTEAFF
clone size: -; D gene: TRBD1; V gene: TRBV19; J gene: TRBJ1-2; CDR3 DNA: TGTGCCAGTAGTATAAAGGCCGGGACAGGGAGCGGCTACACCTTC; CDR3 protein: CASSIKAGTGSGYTF
clone size: -; D gene: TRBD1; V gene: TRBV9; J gene: TRBJ2-7; CDR3 DNA: TGTGCCAGCAGCCCCCGAACAGGGGCCTACGAGCAGTACTTC; CDR3 protein: CASSPRTGAYEQYF
clone size: -; D gene: -; V gene: TRBV29-1; J gene: TRBJ1-1; CDR3 DNA: TGCAGCGCCAACCTGGGGGGGAACACTGAAGCTTTCTTT; CDR3 protein: CSANLGGNTEAFF
clone size: -; D gene: TRBD2; V gene: TRBV13; J gene: TRBJ2-1; CDR3 DNA: TGTGCCAGCAGCCTCCCCGGGACTAGCGGGCTGATCTCCTACAATGAGCAGTTCTTC; CDR3 protein: CASSLPGTSGLISYNEQFF
clone size: -; D gene: TRBD1; V gene: TRBV19; J gene: TRBJ1-3; CDR3 DNA: TGTGCCAGTAGCCAGGGGGTTTCGGGAAACACCATATATTTT; CDR3 protein: CASSQGVSGNTIYF
clone size: -; D gene: -; V gene: TRBV7-9; J gene: TRBJ1-2; CDR3 DNA: TGTGCCAGCAGCTTAGGTCCATGGTGCACCTTC; CDR3 protein: CASSLGPWCTF
clone size: once; D gene: -; V gene: TRBV18; J gene: TRBJ1-5; CDR3 DNA: TGTGCCAGCTCACAGGCTGATCTAAATAGCAATCAGCCCCAGCATTTT; CDR3 protein: CASSQADLNSNQPQHF
clone size: -; D gene: -; V gene: TRBV6-5; J gene: TRBJ2-2; CDR3 DNA: TGTGCCAGGGTAGCGGACATTAACACCGGGGAGCTGTTTTTT; CDR3 protein: CARVADINTGELFF
clone size: -; D gene: TRBD2; V gene: TRBV30; J gene: TRBJ2-1; CDR3 DNA: TGTGCCTGGACCCCCCTCCCAGCGGGGGGGCATATTAGTGAGCAGTTCTTC; CDR3 protein: CAWTPLPAGGHISEQFF
clone size: -; D gene: -; V gene: TRBV14; J gene: TRBJ2-7; CDR3 DNA: TGTGCCAGCAGCCATTGGGACAACTACGAGCAGTACTTC; CDR3 protein: CASSHWDNYEQYF
clone size: -; D gene: TRBD2; V gene: TRBV11-2; J gene: TRBJ2-1; CDR3 DNA: TGTGCCAGCAGCCGGGTCGGGGGGTACAATGAGCAGTTCTTC; CDR3 protein: CASSRVGGYNEQFF
clone size: once; D gene: -; V gene: TRBV12-5; J gene: TRBJ2-1; CDR3 DNA: TGTGCTAGTGGTTTGAGAGTTTTCCAGGGGTCGGGTGAGCAGTTCTTC; CDR3 protein: CASGLRVFQGSGEQFF
clone size: once; D gene: -; V gene: TRBV7-2; J gene: TRBJ1-5; CDR3 DNA: TGTGCCAGCAGCTCCACGGGGGCGCCTGGCAATCAGCCCCAGCATTTT; CDR3 protein: CASSSTGAPGNQPQHF
clone size: -; D gene: TRBD2; V gene: TRBV5-6; J gene: TRBJ2-1; CDR3 DNA: TGTGCCAGCAGCTTGGGCATGACTAGCGGGGGCAATGAGCAGTTCTTC; CDR3 protein: CASSLGMTSGGNEQFF
clone size: -; D gene: TRBD1; V gene: TRBV5-6; J gene: TRBJ2-7; CDR3 DNA: TGTGCCAGCAGCTTGGGTGACAGGGCCAAGCAGTACTTC; CDR3 protein: CASSLGDRAKQYF
clone size: few; D gene: -; V gene: TRBV4-1; J gene: TRBJ1-2; CDR3 DNA: TGCGCCAGCAGCCAACGGGACATGGGCTATGGCTACACCTTC; CDR3 protein: CASSQRDMGYGYTF
clone size: -; D gene: -; V gene: TRBV13; J gene: TRBJ2-5; CDR3 DNA: TGTGCCAGCAGCTTACCGGGGGCGGGGGAGACCCAGTACTTC; CDR3 protein: CASSLPGAGETQYF
clone size: -; D gene: -; V gene: TRBV6-4; J gene: TRBJ1-4; CDR3 DNA: TGTGCCAGCAGTGTTGGGCGGGGTGAAAAACTGTTTTTT; CDR3 protein: CASSVGRGEKLFF
clone size: -; D gene: -; V gene: TRBV10-2; J gene: TRBJ1-3; CDR3 DNA: TGCGCCAGCAGTGAGGGCCTGGGGTCTGGAAACACCATATATTTT; CDR3 protein: CASSEGLGSGNTIYF
clone size: -; D gene: -; V gene: TRBV7-3; J gene: TRBJ2-5; CDR3 DNA: TGTGCCAGCAGCCCCCTGGGGGGCGCGGAGACCCAGTACTTC; CDR3 protein: CASSPLGGAETQYF